This is a list of T cell receptor beta chains from one sample in a study of shared clonotypes between healthy human individuals. TCRdb keeps only in-frame clones here, not all; method: immunoSEQ multiplex PCR. The sample includes about 1.5 million clones, approximately 98% seen only once; the top ten take around 0.47%. The source material was naive CD4+ T cells sorted from blood. Receptors were obtained from a man under 40 in good health. The CDR3 runs from the conserved cysteine through the conserved F or W. D genes are given only for firm matches. Clone size, where shown, is once, few, many, or a class for clones that have expanded.

>TRBV7-8|-|-|TRBJ2-3
TGTGCCAGCAGCTTAGACGGGGGAAGCACAGATACGCAGTATTTT
CASSLDGGSTDTQYF
>TRBV19|-|-|TRBJ2-7
TGTGCCAGTAGTATAGATCGGGGAGGATACGAGCAGTACTTC
CASSIDRGGYEQYF
>TRBV4-3|TRBD2|-|TRBJ2-1
TGCGCCAGCAGCAAACTAGCGGGAGGATCCTACAATGAGCAGTTCTTC
CASSKLAGGSYNEQFF
>TRBV27|-|-|TRBJ1-2
TGTGCCAGCAGTCTCTGGGGCGGGGGCCGTAGAACATCTAACTATGGCTACACCTTC
CASSLWGGGRRTSNYGYTF
>TRBV5-1|-|-|TRBJ2-2
TGCGCCAGCAGCTATCTGGGCCCCGGGGAGCTGTTTTTT
CASSYLGPGELFF
>TRBV2|TRBD2|-|TRBJ2-1
TGTGCCAGCACCAGAACGAGCGGGAGTGGAAATGAGCAGTTCTTC
CASTRTSGSGNEQFF
>TRBV18|TRBD2|-|TRBJ2-1
TGTGCCAGCTCACTAACGGGACTAGCGGGAGTGGTGCAGTTCTTC
CASSLTGLAGVVQFF
>TRBV18|-|-|TRBJ1-2
TGTGCCAGCTCACCGCTACAGGGAACCGGCTATGGCTACACCTTC
CASSPLQGTGYGYTF
>TRBV19|-|-|TRBJ1-1
TGTGCCAGTACCAGTAGGTTGAACACTGAAGCTTTCTTT
CASTSRLNTEAFF
>TRBV18|-|once|TRBJ2-5
TGTGCCAGCTCACCCAGCCAAGAGACCCAGTACTTC
CASSPSQETQYF
>TRBV10-1|-|-|TRBJ2-5
TGCGCCAGCGGGTTAAGCGGGTCGGGCCGGGAGACCCAGTACTTC
CASGLSGSGRETQYF
>TRBV19|-|-|TRBJ2-1
TGTGCCAGTGGCCCCGACAGCTCCTACAATGAGCAGTTCTTC
CASGPDSSYNEQFF
>TRBV5-5|-|-|TRBJ1-4
TGTGCCAGCAGCTTTTATAGGGGAGGGTCCTCAACTAATGAAAAACTGTTTTTT
CASSFYRGGSSTNEKLFF
>TRBV9|TRBD1|-|TRBJ1-3
TGTGCCAGCAGCCTGACAGGGTTGCTCCCTGGAAACACCATATATTTT
CASSLTGLLPGNTIYF
>TRBV5-1|-|-|TRBJ1-4
TGCGCCAGCAGCCCGGGGGGCAGGCAAAATGAAAAACTGTTTTTT
CASSPGGRQNEKLFF
>TRBV5-1|TRBD2|-|TRBJ2-7
TGCGCCAGCAGCAAGGGACTAGCGGGATCCTACGAGCAGTACTTC
CASSKGLAGSYEQYF
>TRBV7-2|-|once|TRBJ2-1
TGTGCCAGCAGCTTAGTCCCGGGGTCTGATGTAAATGAGCAGTTCTTC
CASSLVPGSDVNEQFF
>TRBV10-3|TRBD1|-|TRBJ2-7
TGTGCCATCTCCGGGACAGAACTCTACGAGCAGTACTTC
CAISGTELYEQYF
>TRBV7-9|TRBD1|-|TRBJ1-4
TGTGCCAGCAGCCCGACAGGGGGATTAGGAACTAATGAAAAACTGTTTTTT
CASSPTGGLGTNEKLFF
>TRBV9|-|-|TRBJ2-7
TGTGCCAGCAGCGTAGATTACGGGAGTGATGAGCAGTACTTC
CASSVDYGSDEQYF
>TRBV29-1|-|-|TRBJ2-1
TGCAGCGTTGAAGGTGAAGGGACGACCTACAATGAGCAGTTCTTC
CSVEGEGTTYNEQFF
>TRBV2|-|-|TRBJ2-7
TGTGCCAGCAGTGAACTTTACGAGCAGTACTTC
CASSELYEQYF
>TRBV5-1|-|-|TRBJ1-5
TGCGCCAGCAGCTTGGCCGGGGGAAGCAATCAGCCCCAGCATTTT
CASSLAGGSNQPQHF
>TRBV28|-|-|TRBJ2-7
TGTGCCAGCAGTTTATTGGGGGGCGAGCAGTACTTC
CASSLLGGEQYF
>TRBV15|-|-|TRBJ2-7
TGTGCCACCAGCAGAGATACGGTCGGGGCGGTCTTACACTACGAGCAGTACTTC
CATSRDTVGAVLHYEQYF
>TRBV28|-|-|TRBJ2-3
TGTGCCAGCAGTTTACAGTCTAGCGTCACAGATACGCAGTATTTT
CASSLQSSVTDTQYF
>TRBV2|-|-|TRBJ1-4
TGTGCCAGCACTAGACAGCCTGTATTTGAAAAACTGTTTTTT
CASTRQPVFEKLFF
>TRBV18|-|-|TRBJ1-1
TGTGCCAGCCTTGAGACCGCGGGTCCTAGTGAAGCTTTCTTT
CASLETAGPSEAFF
>TRBV5-5|-|-|TRBJ2-1
TGTGCCAGCAGCTTCGAGGTCGGGGGCAATGAGCAGTTCTTC
CASSFEVGGNEQFF
>TRBV14|-|-|TRBJ2-7
TGTGCCAGCAGCCAAGATACAGGGTATTACGAGCAGTACTTC
CASSQDTGYYEQYF
>TRBV5-1|-|-|TRBJ1-5
TGCGCCAGCAGCTTGGGGGGGAGGAATCAGCCCCAGCATTTT
CASSLGGRNQPQHF
>TRBV5-4|-|-|TRBJ1-2
TGTGCCAGCAGCTCTCCCAGGACAGATAACTATGGCTACACCTTC
CASSSPRTDNYGYTF
>TRBV28|-|-|TRBJ2-7
TGTGCCAGCAGTTTGGAACATCACGAGCAGTACTTC
CASSLEHHEQYF
>TRBV7-8|TRBD1|-|TRBJ2-7
TGTGCCAGCAGCCTAACCTCCGGGACAGGGGCCTACGAGCAGTACTTC
CASSLTSGTGAYEQYF
>TRBV2|TRBD2|-|TRBJ2-3
TGTGCCAGCAGCGCTAGCGGTCCTCGGGTTGATACGCAGTATTTT
CASSASGPRVDTQYF
>TRBV9|TRBD2|-|TRBJ2-2
TGTGCCAGCAGCCCTTTTCATATGTCGGGACTAGGCCTCAACACCGGGGAGCTGTTTTTT
CASSPFHMSGLGLNTGELFF
>TRBV18|-|-|TRBJ2-1
TGTGCCAGCTCACTAGCGGCAGGCCACTCCTACAATGAGCAGTTCTTC
CASSLAAGHSYNEQFF
>TRBV18|-|-|TRBJ1-2
TGTGCCAGCTCACCACGGGTTCTAGCTAACTATGGCTACACCTTC
CASSPRVLANYGYTF
>TRBV11-2|TRBD1|-|TRBJ2-1
TGTGCCAGCAGCTCTAGCCGGACAGGGGACAATGAGCAGTTCTTC
CASSSSRTGDNEQFF
>TRBV19|TRBD2|-|TRBJ2-3
TGTGCCACCTCTAGCGGGAGCACAGATACGCAGTATTTT
CATSSGSTDTQYF
>TRBV18|-|once|TRBJ1-1
TGTGCCAGCTACAGGAATCAGGGAAATGAAGCTTTCTTT
CASYRNQGNEAFF
>TRBV5-1|-|-|TRBJ2-3
TGCGCCAGCAGCTTGTTCGGGGGTAGCACAGATACGCAGTATTTT
CASSLFGGSTDTQYF
>TRBV9|-|once|TRBJ2-3
TGTGCCAGCAGCGTAGGTAGTAGCTATAGCACAGATACGCAGTATTTT
CASSVGSSYSTDTQYF
>TRBV18|TRBD1|-|TRBJ2-7
TGTGCCAGCTCACCGGACAGGGCCTACGAGCAGTACTTC
CASSPDRAYEQYF
>TRBV5-1|-|-|TRBJ1-1
TGCGCCAGCAGCTTGTCTGCGGGCCTAAACACTGAAGCTTTCTTT
CASSLSAGLNTEAFF
>TRBV6-5|-|-|TRBJ2-7
TGTGCCAGCAGTCCCCTTTTAGGGAGAAACGAGCAGTACTTC
CASSPLLGRNEQYF